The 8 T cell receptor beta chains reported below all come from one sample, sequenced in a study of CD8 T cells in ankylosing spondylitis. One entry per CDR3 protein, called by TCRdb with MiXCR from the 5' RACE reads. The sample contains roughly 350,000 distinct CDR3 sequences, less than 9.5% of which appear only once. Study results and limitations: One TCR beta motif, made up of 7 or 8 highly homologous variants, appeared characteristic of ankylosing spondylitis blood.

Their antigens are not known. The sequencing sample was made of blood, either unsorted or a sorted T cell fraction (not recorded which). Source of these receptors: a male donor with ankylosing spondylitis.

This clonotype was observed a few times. This chain's CDR3 is CATSRAAVAGADTQYF. In DNA, the CDR3 is TGTGCCACCAGCAGAGCGGCGGTAGCGGGCGCAGATACGCAGTATTTT. The chain links TRBV15 to TRBJ2-3, with 7 nucleotides matching TRBD2. Germline V gene data show CDR1 as LNHNV and CDR2 as YYDKDF (reference sequence). The V gene end was trimmed by 1 base and the J gene end by 4 bases; junction bases not matched to a gene: 8. The CDR3 is 16 residues long. Supplemented by reference TRBV15 and TRBJ2-3, the full variable domain reads DAMVIQNPRYQVTQFGKPVTLSCSQTLNHNVMYWYQQKSSQAPKLLFHYYDKDFNNEADTPDNFQSRRPNTSFCFLDIRSPGLGDTAMYLCATSRAAVAGADTQYFGPGTRLTVL.

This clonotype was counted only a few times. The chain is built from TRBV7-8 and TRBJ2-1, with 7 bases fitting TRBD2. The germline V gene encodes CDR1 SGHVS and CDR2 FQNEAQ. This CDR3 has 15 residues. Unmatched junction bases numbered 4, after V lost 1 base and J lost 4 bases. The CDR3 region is CASSLVLASYNEQFF. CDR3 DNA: TGTGCCAGCAGCTTAGTACTAGCGAGTTACAATGAGCAGTTCTTC.

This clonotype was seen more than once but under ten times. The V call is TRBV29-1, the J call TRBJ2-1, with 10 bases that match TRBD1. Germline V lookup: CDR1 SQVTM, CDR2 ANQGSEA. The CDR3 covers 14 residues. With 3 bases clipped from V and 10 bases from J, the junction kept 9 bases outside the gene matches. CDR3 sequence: CSVDSGTGAREQFF. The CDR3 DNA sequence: TGCAGCGTTGACTCGGGGACAGGGGCCCGGGAGCAGTTCTTC.

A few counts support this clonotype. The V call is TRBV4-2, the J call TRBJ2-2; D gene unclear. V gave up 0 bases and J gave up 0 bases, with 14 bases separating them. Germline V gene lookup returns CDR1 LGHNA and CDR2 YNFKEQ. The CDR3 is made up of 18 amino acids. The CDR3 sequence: CASSQDLLGAANTGELFF. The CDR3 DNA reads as TGTGCCAGCAGCCAAGATCTTTTGGGCGCTGCGAACACCGGGGAGCTGTTTTTT.

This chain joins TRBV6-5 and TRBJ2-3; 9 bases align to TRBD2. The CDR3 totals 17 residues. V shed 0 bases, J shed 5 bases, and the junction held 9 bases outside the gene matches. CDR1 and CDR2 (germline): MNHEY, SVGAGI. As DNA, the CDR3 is TGTGCCAGCAGTTACTCCAAACGGGCGGGAGGGCGAGATACGCAGTATTTT. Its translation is CASSYSKRAGGRDTQYF.

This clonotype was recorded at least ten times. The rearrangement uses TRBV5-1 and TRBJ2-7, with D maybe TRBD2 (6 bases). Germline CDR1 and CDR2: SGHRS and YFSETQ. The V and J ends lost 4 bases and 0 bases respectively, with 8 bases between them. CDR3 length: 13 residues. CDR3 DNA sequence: TGCGCCAGCAGCCTGGACTACTCCTACGAGCAGTACTTC. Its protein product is CASSLDYSYEQYF.

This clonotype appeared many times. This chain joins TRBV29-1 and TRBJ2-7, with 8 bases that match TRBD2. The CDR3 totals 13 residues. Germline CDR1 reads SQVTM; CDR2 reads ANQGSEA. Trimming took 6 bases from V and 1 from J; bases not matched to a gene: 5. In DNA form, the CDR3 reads TGCAGCGTCGGGGGGGTCCTTTCCTACGAGCAGTACTTC. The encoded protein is CSVGGVLSYEQYF.

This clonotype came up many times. The CDR3 region has the DNA TGTGCCAGCAGTCCCACAGGGAGCCAGCCCCAGCATTTT. The encoded protein is CASSPTGSQPQHF. This chain links TRBV28 with TRBJ1-5; TRBD1 is a possible D gene (6 bases). Germline values: CDR1 MDHEN, CDR2 SYDVKM. This CDR3 is 13 amino acids long. Between the trimmed V and J ends, which lost 5 bases and 7 bases, there was a span of 12 bases.